This T cell receptor (beta chain) was observed in a study of cytotoxic CD8 clonotypes in ibrutinib-treated CLL. General study points: While tracking circulating CD8+ T-cell counts, baseline clonality exceeded that of age-matched healthy donors. Private clonotypes, not public ones, expanded at ibrutinib response. At ibrutinib response, clonality increased, and at progression it declined back toward baseline.

As to this clone: No antigen is known for it.

Method: immunoSEQ multiplex PCR; TCRdb's copy keeps in-frame clones and lacks some. The sample carries about 12,000 clones, roughly 60% recorded once. CDR3 length: 15 amino acids. Trimming took 4 bases from V and 6 from J; bases not matched to a gene: 7. The germline CDR1 and CDR2 sequences are SGHVS and FQNEAQ. The material was PBMCs, obtained before ibrutinib treatment. The receptor was derived from a human donor with chronic lymphocytic leukemia. The rearrangement links TRBV7-8 to TRBJ2-5; 11 bases line up with TRBD1. The CDR3 DNA is TGTGCCAGCAGCTCGAGGACAGGGGGCGGCAAGACCCAGTACTTC. Its protein is CASSSRTGGGKTQYF.